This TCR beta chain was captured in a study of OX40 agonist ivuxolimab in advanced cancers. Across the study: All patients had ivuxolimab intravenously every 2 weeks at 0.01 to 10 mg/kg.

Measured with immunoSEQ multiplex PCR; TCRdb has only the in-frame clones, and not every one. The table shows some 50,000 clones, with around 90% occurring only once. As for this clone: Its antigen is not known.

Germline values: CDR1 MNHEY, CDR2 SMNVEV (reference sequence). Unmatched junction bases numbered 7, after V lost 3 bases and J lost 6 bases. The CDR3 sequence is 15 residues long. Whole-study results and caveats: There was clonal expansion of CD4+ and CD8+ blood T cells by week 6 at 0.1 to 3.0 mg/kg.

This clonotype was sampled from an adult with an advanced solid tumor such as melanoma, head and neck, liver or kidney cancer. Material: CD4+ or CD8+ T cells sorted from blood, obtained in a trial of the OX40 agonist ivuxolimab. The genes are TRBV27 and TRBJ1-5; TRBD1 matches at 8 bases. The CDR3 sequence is CASSLATGGGQPQHF. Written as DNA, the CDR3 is TGTGCCAGCAGTTTGGCTACAGGGGGTGGTCAGCCCCAGCATTTT.